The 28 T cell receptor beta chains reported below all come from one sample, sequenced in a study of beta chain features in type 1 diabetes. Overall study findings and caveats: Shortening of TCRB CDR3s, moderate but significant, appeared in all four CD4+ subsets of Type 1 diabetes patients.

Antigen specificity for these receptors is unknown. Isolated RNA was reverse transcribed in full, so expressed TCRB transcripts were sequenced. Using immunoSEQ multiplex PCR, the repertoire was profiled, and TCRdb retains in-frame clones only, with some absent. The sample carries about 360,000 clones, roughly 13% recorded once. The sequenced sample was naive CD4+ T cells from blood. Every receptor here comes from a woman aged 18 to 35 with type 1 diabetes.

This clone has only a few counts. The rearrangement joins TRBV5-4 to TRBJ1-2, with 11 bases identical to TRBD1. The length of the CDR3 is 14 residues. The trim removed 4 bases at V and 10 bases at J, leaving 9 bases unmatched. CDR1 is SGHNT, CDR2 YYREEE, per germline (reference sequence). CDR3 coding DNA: TGTGCCAGCAGCAAGGGGGGGGACAGGGGGACCTACACCTTC. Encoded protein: CASSKGGDRGTYTF.

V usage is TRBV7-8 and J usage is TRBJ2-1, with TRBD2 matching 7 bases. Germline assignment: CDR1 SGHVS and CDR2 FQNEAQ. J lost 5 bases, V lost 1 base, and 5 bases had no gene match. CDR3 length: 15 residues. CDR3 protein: CASSLVGGRNNEQFF. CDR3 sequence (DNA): TGTGCCAGCAGCTTAGTCGGGGGGAGGAACAATGAGCAGTTCTTC.

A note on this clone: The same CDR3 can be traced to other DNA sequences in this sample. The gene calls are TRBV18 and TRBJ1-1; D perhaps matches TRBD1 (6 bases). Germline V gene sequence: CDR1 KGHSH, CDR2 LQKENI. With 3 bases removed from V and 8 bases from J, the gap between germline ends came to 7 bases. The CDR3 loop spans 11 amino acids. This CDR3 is CASSPGTEAFF. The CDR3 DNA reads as TGTGCCAGCTCACCGGGGACAGAAGCTTTCTTT.

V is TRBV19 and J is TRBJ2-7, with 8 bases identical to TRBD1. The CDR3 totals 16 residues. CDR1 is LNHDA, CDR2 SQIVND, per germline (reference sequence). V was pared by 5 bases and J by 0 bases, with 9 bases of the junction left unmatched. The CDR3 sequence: CASSPQGTGLSYEQYF. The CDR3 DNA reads TGTGCCAGTAGTCCCCAGGGGACAGGCCTCTCCTACGAGCAGTACTTC.

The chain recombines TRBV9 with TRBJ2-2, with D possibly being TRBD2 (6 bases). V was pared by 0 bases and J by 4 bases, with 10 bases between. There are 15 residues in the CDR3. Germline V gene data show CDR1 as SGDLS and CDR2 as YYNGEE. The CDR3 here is CASSVDQGGTGELFF. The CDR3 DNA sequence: TGTGCCAGCAGCGTAGATCAGGGAGGCACCGGGGAGCTGTTTTTT.

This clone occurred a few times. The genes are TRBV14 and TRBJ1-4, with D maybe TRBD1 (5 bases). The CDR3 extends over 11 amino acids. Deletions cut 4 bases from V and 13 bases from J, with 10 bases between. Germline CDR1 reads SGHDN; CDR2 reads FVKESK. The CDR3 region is CASSRTRVLFF. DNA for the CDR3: TGTGCCAGCAGCCGGACAAGAGTACTGTTTTTT.

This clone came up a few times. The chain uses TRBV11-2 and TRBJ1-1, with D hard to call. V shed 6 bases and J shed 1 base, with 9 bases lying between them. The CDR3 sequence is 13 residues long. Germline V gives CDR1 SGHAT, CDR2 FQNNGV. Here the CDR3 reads CASSPQPNTEAFF. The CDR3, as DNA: TGTGCCAGCAGTCCACAGCCGAACACTGAAGCTTTCTTT. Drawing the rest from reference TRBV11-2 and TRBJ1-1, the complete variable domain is EAGVAQSPRYKIIEKRQSVAFWCNPISGHATLYWYQQILGQGPKLLIQFQNNGVVDDSQLPKDRFSAERLKGVDSTLKIQPAKLEDSAVYLCASSPQPNTEAFFGQGTRLTVV.

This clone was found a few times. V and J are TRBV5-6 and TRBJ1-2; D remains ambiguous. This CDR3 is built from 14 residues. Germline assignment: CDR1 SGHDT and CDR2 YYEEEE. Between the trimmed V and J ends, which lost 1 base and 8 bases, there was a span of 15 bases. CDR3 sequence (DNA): TGTGCCAGCAGCTTGTCCGGGGAGGGCCCGGGCTACACCTTC. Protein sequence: CASSLSGEGPGYTF. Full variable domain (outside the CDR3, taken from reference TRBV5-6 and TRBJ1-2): DAGVTQSPTHLIKTRGQQVTLRCSPKSGHDTVSWYQQALGQGPQFIFQYYEEEERQRGNFPDRFSGHQFPNYSSELNVNALLLGDSALYLCASSLSGEGPGYTFGSGTRLTVV.

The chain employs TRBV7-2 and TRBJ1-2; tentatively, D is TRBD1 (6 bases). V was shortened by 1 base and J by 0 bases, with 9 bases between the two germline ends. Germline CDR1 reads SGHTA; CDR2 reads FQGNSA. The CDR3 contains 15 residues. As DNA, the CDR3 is TGTGCCAGCAGCTTAGTGGGGACAACTAACTATGGCTACACCTTC. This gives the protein CASSLVGTTNYGYTF.

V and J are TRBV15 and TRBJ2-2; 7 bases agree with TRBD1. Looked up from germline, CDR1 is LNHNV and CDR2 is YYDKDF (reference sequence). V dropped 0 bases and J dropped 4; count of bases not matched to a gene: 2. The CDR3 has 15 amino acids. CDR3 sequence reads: CATSREGTATGELFF. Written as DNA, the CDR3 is TGTGCCACCAGCAGAGAGGGGACAGCCACCGGGGAGCTGTTTTTT.

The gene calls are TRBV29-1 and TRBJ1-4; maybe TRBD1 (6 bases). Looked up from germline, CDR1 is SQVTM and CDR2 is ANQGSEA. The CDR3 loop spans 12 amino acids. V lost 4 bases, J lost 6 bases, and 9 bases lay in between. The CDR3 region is CSVADSYEKLFF. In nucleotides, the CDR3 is TGCAGCGTTGCGGACAGCTATGAAAAACTGTTTTTT.

The DNA of the CDR3 is TGTGCCAGCAGCTTAGTGAGTGGGAGCACTGAAGCTTTCTTT. As protein: CASSLVSGSTEAFF. The rearrangement uses TRBV7-9 and TRBJ1-1; D unclear. Looked up from germline, CDR1 is SEHNR and CDR2 is FQNEAQ (reference sequence). V was clipped by 1 base and J by 4 bases, with 10 bases between them. This CDR3 is 14 amino acids long.

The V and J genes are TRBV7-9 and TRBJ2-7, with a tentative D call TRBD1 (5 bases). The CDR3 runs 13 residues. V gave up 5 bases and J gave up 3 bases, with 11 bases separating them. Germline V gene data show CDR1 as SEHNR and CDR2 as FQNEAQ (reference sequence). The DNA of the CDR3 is TGTGCCAGCAGCCGAGACAGTGGCTACGAGCAGTACTTC. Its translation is CASSRDSGYEQYF.

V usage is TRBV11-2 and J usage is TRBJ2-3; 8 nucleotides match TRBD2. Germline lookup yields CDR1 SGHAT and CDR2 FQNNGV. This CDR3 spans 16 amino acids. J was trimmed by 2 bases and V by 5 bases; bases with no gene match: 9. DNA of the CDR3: TGTGCCAGCAGCCCAAGGGCTAGCGGGTACACAGATACGCAGTATTTT. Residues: CASSPRASGYTDTQYF.

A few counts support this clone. The CDR3 bases are TGCGCCAGCAGCCAGGACCCTGGGAGTAGCGGGGGGGCCCAGTACTTC. Its translation is CASSQDPGSSGGAQYF. The chain recombines TRBV4-3 with TRBJ2-5; the match to TRBD2 covers 11 bases. Germline V lookup: CDR1 LGHNA, CDR2 YSLEER. Trimming at V came to 3 bases and at J to 9 bases, leaving 12 bases not matched to a gene. The CDR3 loop spans 16 amino acids.

The CDR3 DNA sequence: TGTGCCATCACGACTAGCGGGAAGGTAGATACGCAGTATTTT. Amino acids: CAITTSGKVDTQYF. The rearrangement uses TRBV10-3 and TRBJ2-3, with 11 bases matching TRBD2. The CDR3 is made up of 14 amino acids. Per germline, CDR1 ENHRY and CDR2 SYGVKD. The trim removed 7 bases at V and 5 bases at J, leaving 5 bases unmatched.

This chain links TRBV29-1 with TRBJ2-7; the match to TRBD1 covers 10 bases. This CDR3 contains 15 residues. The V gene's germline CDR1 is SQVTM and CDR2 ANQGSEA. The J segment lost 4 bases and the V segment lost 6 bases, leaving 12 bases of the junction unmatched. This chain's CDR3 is CSVGGGTGAKYEQYF. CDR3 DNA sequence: TGCAGCGTGGGCGGGGGGACAGGGGCGAAATACGAGCAGTACTTC.

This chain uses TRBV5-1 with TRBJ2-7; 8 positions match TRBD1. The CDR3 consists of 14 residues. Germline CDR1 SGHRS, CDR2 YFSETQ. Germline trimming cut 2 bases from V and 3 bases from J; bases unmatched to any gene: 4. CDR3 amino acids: CASSLSRGLYEQYF. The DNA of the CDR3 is TGCGCCAGCAGCTTAAGCAGGGGGCTCTACGAGCAGTACTTC.

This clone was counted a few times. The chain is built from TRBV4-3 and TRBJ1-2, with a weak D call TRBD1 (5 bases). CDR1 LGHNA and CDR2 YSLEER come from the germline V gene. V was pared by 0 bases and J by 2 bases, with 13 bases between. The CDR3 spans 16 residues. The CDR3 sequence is CASSQDFQGRNYGYTF. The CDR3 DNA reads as TGCGCCAGCAGCCAAGATTTCCAGGGTAGGAACTATGGCTACACCTTC.

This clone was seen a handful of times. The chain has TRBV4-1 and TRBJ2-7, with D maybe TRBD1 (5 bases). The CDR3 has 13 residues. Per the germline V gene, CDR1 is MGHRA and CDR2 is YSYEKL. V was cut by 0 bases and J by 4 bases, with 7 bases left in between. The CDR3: CASSQDGAYEQYF. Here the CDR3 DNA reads TGCGCCAGCAGCCAAGATGGGGCATACGAGCAGTACTTC.

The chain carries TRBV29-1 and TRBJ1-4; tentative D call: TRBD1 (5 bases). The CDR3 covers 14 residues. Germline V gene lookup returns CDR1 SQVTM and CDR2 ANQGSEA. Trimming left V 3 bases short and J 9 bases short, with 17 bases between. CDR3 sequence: CSVDSDGSGKKLFF. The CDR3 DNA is TGCAGCGTTGACTCGGACGGATCAGGGAAAAAACTGTTTTTT.

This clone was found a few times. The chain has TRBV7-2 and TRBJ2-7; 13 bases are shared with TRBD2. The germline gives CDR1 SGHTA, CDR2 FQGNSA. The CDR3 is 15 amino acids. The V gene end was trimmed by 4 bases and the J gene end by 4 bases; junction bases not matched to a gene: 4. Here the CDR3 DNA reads TGTGCCAGCAGCTACACTAGCGGGGGGGTGTACGAGCAGTACTTC. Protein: CASSYTSGGVYEQYF. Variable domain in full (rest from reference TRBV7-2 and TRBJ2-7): GAGVSQSPSNKVTEKGKDVELRCDPISGHTALYWYRQSLGQGLEFLIYFQGNSAPDKSGLPSDRFSAERTGGSVSTLTIQRTQQEDSAVYLCASSYTSGGVYEQYFGPGTRLTVT.

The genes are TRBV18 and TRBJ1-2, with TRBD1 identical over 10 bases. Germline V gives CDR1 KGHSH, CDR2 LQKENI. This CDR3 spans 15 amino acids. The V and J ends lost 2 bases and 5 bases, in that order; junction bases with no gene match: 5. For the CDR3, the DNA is TGTGCCAGCTCACCAGCGGGACAGGGGCTATATGGCTACACCTTC. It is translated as CASSPAGQGLYGYTF.

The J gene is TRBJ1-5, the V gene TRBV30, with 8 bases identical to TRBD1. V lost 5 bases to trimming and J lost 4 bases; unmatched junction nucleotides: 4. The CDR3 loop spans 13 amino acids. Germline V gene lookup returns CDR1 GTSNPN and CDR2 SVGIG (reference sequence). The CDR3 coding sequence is TGTGCCTGGGGAAGACAGGGGAATCAGCCCCAGCATTTT. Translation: CAWGRQGNQPQHF.

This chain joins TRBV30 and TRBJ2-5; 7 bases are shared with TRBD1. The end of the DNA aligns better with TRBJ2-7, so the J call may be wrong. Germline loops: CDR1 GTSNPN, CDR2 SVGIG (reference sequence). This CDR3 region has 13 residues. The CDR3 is CAWRKAGGYEQYF. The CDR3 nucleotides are TGTGCCTGGAGAAAAGCAGGGGGCTACGAGCAGTACTTC.

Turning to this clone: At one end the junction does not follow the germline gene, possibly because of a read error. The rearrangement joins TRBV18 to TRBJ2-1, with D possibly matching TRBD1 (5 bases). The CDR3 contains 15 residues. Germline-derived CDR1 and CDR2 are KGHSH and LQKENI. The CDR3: CASSPFRGADNEQFF. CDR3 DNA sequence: TGTGCCAGTTCACCTTTTAGGGGCGCCGACAATGAGCAGTTCTTC.

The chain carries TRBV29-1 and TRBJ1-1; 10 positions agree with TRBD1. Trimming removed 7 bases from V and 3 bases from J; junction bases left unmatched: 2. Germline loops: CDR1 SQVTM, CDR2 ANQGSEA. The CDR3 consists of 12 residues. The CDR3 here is CSAGTGDTEAFF. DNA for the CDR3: TGCAGCGCAGGGACAGGGGACACTGAAGCTTTCTTT. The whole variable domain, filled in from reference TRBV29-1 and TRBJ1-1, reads SAVISQKPSRDICQRGTSLTIQCQVDSQVTMMFWYRQQPGQSLTLIATANQGSEATYESGFVIDKFPISRPNLTFSTLTVSNMSPEDSSIYLCSAGTGDTEAFFGQGTRLTVV.

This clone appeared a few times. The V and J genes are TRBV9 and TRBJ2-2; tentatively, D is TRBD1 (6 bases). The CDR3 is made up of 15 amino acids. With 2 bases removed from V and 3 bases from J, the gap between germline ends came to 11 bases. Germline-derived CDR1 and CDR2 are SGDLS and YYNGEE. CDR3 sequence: CASSVAGVDTGELFF. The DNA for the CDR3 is TGTGCCAGCAGCGTCGCAGGGGTGGACACCGGGGAGCTGTTTTTT.